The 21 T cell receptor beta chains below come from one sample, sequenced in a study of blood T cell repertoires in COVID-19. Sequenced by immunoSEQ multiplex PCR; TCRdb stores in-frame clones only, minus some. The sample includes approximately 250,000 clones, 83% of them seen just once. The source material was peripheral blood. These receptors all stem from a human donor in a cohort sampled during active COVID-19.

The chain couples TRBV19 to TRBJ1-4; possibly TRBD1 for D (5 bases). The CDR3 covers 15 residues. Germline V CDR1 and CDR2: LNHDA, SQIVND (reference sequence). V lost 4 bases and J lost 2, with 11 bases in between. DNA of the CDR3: TGTGCCAGTAGTACGGGGGGAGTGACTAATGAAAAACTGTTTTTT. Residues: CASSTGGVTNEKLFF.

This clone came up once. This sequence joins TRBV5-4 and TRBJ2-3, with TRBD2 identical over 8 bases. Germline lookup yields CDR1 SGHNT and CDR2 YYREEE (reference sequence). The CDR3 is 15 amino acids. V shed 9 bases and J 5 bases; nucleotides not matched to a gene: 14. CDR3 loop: CAIRASGYGGDTQYF. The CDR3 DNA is TGTGCCATCCGCGCTAGCGGGTATGGGGGAGATACGCAGTATTTT.

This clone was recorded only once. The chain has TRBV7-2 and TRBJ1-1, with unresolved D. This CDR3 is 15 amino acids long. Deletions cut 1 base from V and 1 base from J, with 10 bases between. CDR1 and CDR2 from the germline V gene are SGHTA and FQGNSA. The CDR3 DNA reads TGTGCCAGCAGCTTAGTCCACAGCCCGAACACTGAAGCTTTCTTT. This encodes CASSLVHSPNTEAFF.

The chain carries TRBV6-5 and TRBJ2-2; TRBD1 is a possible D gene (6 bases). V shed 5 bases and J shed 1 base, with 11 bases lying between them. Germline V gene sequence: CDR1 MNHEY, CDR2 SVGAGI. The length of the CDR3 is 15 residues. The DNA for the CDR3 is TGTGCCAGCAGTACAGGGATTTGGAACACCGGGGAGCTGTTTTTT. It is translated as CASSTGIWNTGELFF.

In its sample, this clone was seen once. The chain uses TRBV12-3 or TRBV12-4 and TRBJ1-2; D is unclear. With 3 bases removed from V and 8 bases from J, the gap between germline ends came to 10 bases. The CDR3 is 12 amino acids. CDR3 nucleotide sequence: TGTGCCAGCAGTTTTGACTCTAGGGGCTACACCTTC. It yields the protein CASSFDSRGYTF.

The CDR3 DNA reads as TGTGCCAGCAGCGTCGGGACAGGGGGATCCTACGAGCAGTACTTC. This translates into CASSVGTGGSYEQYF. The chain links TRBV11-2 to TRBJ2-7, with 11 bases identical to TRBD1. V dropped 5 bases and J dropped 1; count of bases not matched to a gene: 4. The CDR3 contains 15 residues. Germline V CDR1 and CDR2: SGHAT, FQNNGV.

The CDR3 region has the DNA TGTGCCAGTAGCCAAGCTGAGAGAGGCTACGAGCAGTACTTC. Translated: CASSQAERGYEQYF. The rearrangement links TRBV19 to TRBJ2-7; D not resolved. Trimming pared 6 bases from V and 3 bases from J, leaving 15 bases between. CDR1 is LNHDA, CDR2 SQIVND, per germline (reference sequence). CDR3 size: 14 residues.

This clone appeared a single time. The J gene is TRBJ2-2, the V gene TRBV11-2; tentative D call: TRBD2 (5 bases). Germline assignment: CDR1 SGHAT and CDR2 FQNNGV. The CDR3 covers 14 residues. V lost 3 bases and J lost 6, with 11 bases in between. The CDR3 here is CASSFTRGPGELFF. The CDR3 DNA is TGTGCCAGCAGCTTCACCCGAGGGCCCGGGGAGCTGTTTTTT. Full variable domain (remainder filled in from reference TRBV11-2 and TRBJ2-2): EAGVAQSPRYKIIEKRQSVAFWCNPISGHATLYWYQQILGQGPKLLIQFQNNGVVDDSQLPKDRFSAERLKGVDSTLKIQPAKLEDSAVYLCASSFTRGPGELFFGEGSRLTVL.

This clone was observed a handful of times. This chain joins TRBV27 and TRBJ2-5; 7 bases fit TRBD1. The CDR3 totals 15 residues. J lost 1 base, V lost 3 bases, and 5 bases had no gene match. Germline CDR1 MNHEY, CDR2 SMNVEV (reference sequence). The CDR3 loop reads CASSLYRGSQETQYF. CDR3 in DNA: TGTGCCAGCAGTTTGTACAGGGGTTCCCAAGAGACCCAGTACTTC.

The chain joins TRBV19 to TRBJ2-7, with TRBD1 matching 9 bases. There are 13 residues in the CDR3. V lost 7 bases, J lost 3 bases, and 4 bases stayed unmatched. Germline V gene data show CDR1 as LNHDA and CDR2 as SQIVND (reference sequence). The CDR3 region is CASTPDRGYEQYF. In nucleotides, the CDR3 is TGTGCCAGTACCCCGGACAGGGGCTACGAGCAGTACTTC.

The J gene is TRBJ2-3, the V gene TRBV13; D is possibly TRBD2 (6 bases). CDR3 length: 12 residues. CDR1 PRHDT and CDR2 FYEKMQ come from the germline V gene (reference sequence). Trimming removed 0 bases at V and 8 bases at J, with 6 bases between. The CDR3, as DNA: TGTGCCAGCAGCTTAGGGGGGGGTACGCAGTATTTT. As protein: CASSLGGGTQYF.

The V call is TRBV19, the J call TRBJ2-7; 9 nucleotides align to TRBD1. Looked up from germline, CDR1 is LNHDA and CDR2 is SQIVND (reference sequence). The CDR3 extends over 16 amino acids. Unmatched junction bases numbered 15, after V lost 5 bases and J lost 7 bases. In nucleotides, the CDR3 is TGTGCCAGTAGTCCGGGCTTGGGGACAGGGAAGTTGGAGCAGTACTTC. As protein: CASSPGLGTGKLEQYF.

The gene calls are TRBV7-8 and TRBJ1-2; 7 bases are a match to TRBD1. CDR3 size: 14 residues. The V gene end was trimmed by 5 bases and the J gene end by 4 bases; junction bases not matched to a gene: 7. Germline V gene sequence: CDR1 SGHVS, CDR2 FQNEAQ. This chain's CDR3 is CASSTRGKAYGYTF. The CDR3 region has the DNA TGTGCCAGCAGCACCAGGGGGAAGGCCTATGGCTACACCTTC.

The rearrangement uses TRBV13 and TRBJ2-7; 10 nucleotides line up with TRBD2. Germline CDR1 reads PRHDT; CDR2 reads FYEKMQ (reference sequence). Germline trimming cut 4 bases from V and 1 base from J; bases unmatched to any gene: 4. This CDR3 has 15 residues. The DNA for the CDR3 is TGTGCCAGCAGCTCTTGGACTAGCGGTTCCTACGAGCAGTACTTC. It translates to CASSSWTSGSYEQYF.

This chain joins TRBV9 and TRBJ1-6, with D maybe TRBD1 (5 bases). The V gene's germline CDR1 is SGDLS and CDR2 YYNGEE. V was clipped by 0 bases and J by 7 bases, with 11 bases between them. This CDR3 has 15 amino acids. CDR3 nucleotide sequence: TGTGCCAGCAGCGTAGGGGGGGGAAACAATTCACCCCTCCACTTT. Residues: CASSVGGGNNSPLHF.

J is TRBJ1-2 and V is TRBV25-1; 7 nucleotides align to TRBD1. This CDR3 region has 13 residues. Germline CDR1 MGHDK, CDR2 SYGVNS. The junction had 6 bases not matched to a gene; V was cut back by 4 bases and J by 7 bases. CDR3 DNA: TGTGCCAGCAGTGTGGGACAGTTTGCTGGCTACACCTTC. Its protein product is CASSVGQFAGYTF.

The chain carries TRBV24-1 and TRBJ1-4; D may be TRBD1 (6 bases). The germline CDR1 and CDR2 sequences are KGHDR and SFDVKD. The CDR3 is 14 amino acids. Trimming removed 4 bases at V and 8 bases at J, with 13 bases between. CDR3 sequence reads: CATSETGSGEKLFF. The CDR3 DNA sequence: TGTGCCACCAGTGAGACAGGTTCGGGGGAAAAACTGTTTTTT.

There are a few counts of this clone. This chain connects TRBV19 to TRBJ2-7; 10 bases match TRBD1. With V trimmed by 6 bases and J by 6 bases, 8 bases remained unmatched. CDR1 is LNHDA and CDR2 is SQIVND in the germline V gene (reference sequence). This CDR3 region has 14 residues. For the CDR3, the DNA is TGTGCCAGTAGCCTGTCGGGACAGGGGCCCGAGCAGTACTTC. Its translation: CASSLSGQGPEQYF.

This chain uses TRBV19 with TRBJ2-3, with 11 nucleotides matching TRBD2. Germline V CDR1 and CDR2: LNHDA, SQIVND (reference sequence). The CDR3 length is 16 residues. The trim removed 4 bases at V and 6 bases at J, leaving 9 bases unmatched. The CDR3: CASSNVAGGPRDTQYF. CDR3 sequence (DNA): TGTGCCAGTAGTAACGTAGCGGGAGGGCCTAGGGATACGCAGTATTTT.

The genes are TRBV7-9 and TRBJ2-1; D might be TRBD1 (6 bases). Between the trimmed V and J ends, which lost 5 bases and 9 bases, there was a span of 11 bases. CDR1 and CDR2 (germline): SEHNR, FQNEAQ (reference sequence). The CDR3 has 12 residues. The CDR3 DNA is TGTGCCAGCAGCGCCGACAGGTCTGAGCAGTTCTTC. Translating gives CASSADRSEQFF.

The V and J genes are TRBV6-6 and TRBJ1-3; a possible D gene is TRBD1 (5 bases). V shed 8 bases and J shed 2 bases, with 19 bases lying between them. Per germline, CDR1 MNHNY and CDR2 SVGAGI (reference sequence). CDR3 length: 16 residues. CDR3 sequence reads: CASSPPGRDAGNTIYF. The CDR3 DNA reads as TGTGCCAGCTCTCCCCCGGGGCGGGACGCTGGAAACACCATATATTTT.